The 20 T cell receptor beta chains reported below all come from one sample, sequenced in a study of blood T cells in healthy people across ages. Primers used in a second PCR of about 7 to 12 cycles were a sample-barcoded 5' primer and a J-beta primer mix. Via MiXCR, TCRdb re-called the 5' RACE reads, giving one row per CDR3 protein. The repertoire holds some 850,000 distinct CDR3 sequences, with 20% to 30% as singletons. The sample also formed part of further work on T cells of mothers and their children.

What was sequenced was blood. All receptors come from a boy aged 5-17 years in good health.

The chain carries TRBV5-5 and TRBJ2-3; D gene unclear. This CDR3 has 13 residues. The V end lost 6 bases, the J end lost 0 bases, and 8 bases lay between the germline ends. The germline V gene has CDR1 SGHKS and CDR2 YYEKEE (reference sequence). In DNA form, the CDR3 reads TGTGCCAGCAAGGAGACTAGCACAGATACGCAGTATTTT. Translated: CASKETSTDTQYF.

V gene TRBV20-1 combines with J gene TRBJ2-7, with D perhaps matching TRBD2 (6 bases). V was cut by 2 bases and J by 4 bases, with 18 bases left in between. Germline V lookup: CDR1 DFQATT, CDR2 SNEGSKA (reference sequence). This CDR3 spans 15 amino acids. The CDR3 spells CSARFGDPSAYEQYF. CDR3 sequence (DNA): TGCAGTGCTAGATTCGGCGACCCTAGCGCGTACGAGCAGTACTTC.

A few counts support this clonotype. The chain uses TRBV10-3 and TRBJ2-1; no definite D call. The CDR3 is 16 residues long. Between the trimmed V and J ends, which lost 3 bases and 0 bases, there was a span of 12 bases. From germline, CDR1 is ENHRY and CDR2 SYGVKD. The CDR3 loop is CAISDPSASSYNEQFF. The CDR3, as DNA: TGTGCCATCAGTGATCCATCGGCGAGCTCCTACAATGAGCAGTTCTTC.

This clonotype was detected a few times. The chain recombines TRBV7-3 with TRBJ1-1; possibly TRBD1 for D (6 bases). This CDR3 region has 15 residues. The V end lost 4 bases, the J end lost 2 bases, and 14 bases lay between the germline ends. Germline V CDR1 and CDR2: SGHTA, FQGTGA. CDR3 DNA sequence: TGTGCCAGCAGCTCGTCAGGGGAAGCCAACACTGAAGCTTTCTTT. This sequence encodes CASSSSGEANTEAFF.

V gene TRBV4-2 combines with J gene TRBJ1-2; unclear D gene. From germline, CDR1 is LGHNA and CDR2 YNFKEQ. The CDR3 spans 14 residues. Trimming took off 0 bases at V and 3 bases at J, with 8 bases between the two ends. The CDR3 sequence is CASSQDLGYYGYTF. CDR3 DNA: TGTGCCAGCAGCCAAGATCTTGGGTACTATGGCTACACCTTC.

This clonotype was seen a few times. The rearrangement links TRBV20-1 to TRBJ2-2; 7 nucleotides match TRBD2. The CDR3 is 15 amino acids. Germline CDR1 is DFQATT and CDR2 is SNEGSKA (reference sequence). V shed 5 bases and J 0 bases; nucleotides not matched to a gene: 6. The CDR3 sequence: CSAPVGGANTGELFF. For the CDR3, the DNA is TGCAGTGCTCCCGTTGGGGGGGCGAACACCGGGGAGCTGTTTTTT.

This clonotype occurred a few times. CDR3 amino acids: CASSSLAETQYF. The CDR3 DNA reads as TGTGCCAGCAGCTCTTTAGCGGAGACCCAGTACTTC. The chain uses TRBV7-9 and TRBJ2-5, with D tentatively TRBD2 (5 bases). The CDR3 consists of 12 residues. Germline V CDR1 and CDR2: SEHNR, FQNEAQ (reference sequence). V was cut by 4 bases and J by 5 bases, with 8 bases left in between.

This sequence joins TRBV7-8 and TRBJ2-3, with a possible D match to TRBD1 (5 bases). CDR3 length equals 17 residues. Trimming cost V 4 bases and J 6 bases, with 23 bases left between them. The germline CDR1 and CDR2 sequences are SGHVS and FQNEAQ. CDR3 in amino acids: CASSYSLAEGHADTQYF. The CDR3 nucleotides are TGTGCCAGCAGCTACTCTCTTGCGGAAGGACATGCTGATACGCAGTATTTT.

The V call is TRBV3-1, the J call TRBJ2-5; D is uncertain. In germline, CDR1 is LGHDT, CDR2 YNNKEL (reference sequence). CDR3 length equals 14 residues. With 3 bases removed from V and 2 bases from J, the gap between germline ends came to 10 bases. The CDR3 DNA is TGTGCCAGCAGCCAGAGGAGTTTACAAGAGACCCAGTACTTC. Protein: CASSQRSLQETQYF.

This clonotype came up many times. The chain carries TRBV4-1 and TRBJ1-3; the D is unclear. CDR1 MGHRA and CDR2 YSYEKL come from the germline V gene. V lost 1 base and J lost 3, with 19 bases in between. This CDR3 region has 18 residues. The CDR3 reads CASSQGLTRRRLGNTIYF. CDR3 nucleotide sequence: TGCGCCAGCAGCCAAGGGTTGACCCGAAGGAGGCTTGGAAACACCATATATTTT.

The chain combines TRBV5-6 with TRBJ1-4; the D gene is possibly TRBD1 (5 bases). This CDR3 contains 14 residues. CDR1 SGHDT and CDR2 YYEEEE come from the germline V gene. V lost 4 bases to trimming and J lost 6 bases, with 13 bases between them. CDR3: CASSVKGTHEKLFF. CDR3 bases: TGTGCCAGCAGCGTCAAGGGGACGCATGAAAAACTGTTTTTT.

This clonotype was seen a few times. The chain employs TRBV9 and TRBJ1-2; 7 nucleotides line up with TRBD1. Germline assignment: CDR1 SGDLS and CDR2 YYNGEE. The CDR3 length is 14 residues. Trimming removed 4 bases from V and 7 bases from J; junction bases left unmatched: 10. CDR3: CASSNRQGRLGYTF. The CDR3 nucleotides read TGTGCCAGCAGCAACCGACAGGGTCGTCTTGGCTACACCTTC.

The chain couples TRBV19 to TRBJ2-1, with D possibly matching TRBD1 (5 bases). The CDR3 runs to 14 residues. The V end was cut by 7 bases, the J end by 0 bases, with 10 bases between. Germline V gene lookup returns CDR1 LNHDA and CDR2 SQIVND (reference sequence). The CDR3 DNA reads TGTGCCAGTAATAGCAGGGACTCCTACAATGAGCAGTTCTTC. Protein sequence: CASNSRDSYNEQFF.

The sample holds a few counts of this clonotype. The rearrangement uses TRBV27 and TRBJ2-7; weak D call: TRBD2 (6 bases). The CDR3 length is 14 residues. The germline V gene has CDR1 MNHEY and CDR2 SMNVEV (reference sequence). With 5 bases removed from V and 3 bases from J, the gap between germline ends came to 14 bases. In DNA, the CDR3 is TGTGCCAGCAGTCCGACTAGTTCGATCTACGAGCAGTACTTC. As protein: CASSPTSSIYEQYF.

J is TRBJ1-5 and V is TRBV6-6, with D possibly being TRBD1 (6 bases). Germline V gives CDR1 MNHNY, CDR2 SVGAGI (reference sequence). Trimming took off 5 bases at V and 4 bases at J, with 9 bases between the two ends. This CDR3 spans 13 amino acids. CDR3 loop: CASSITGNQPQHF. In DNA, the CDR3 is TGTGCCAGCAGTATAACAGGGAATCAGCCCCAGCATTTT.

This clonotype was seen a handful of times. The V and J genes are TRBV12-3 or TRBV12-4 and TRBJ2-5, with 7 bases that match TRBD2. The CDR3 sequence is 14 residues long. V trimming: 6 bases; J trimming: 5 bases; junction bases outside the gene matches: 9. The CDR3: CASSPPSGEETQYF. The CDR3, as DNA: TGTGCCAGCAGCCCCCCCAGCGGGGAGGAGACCCAGTACTTC.

The chain joins TRBV12-5 to TRBJ2-5; the D gene is possibly TRBD1 (6 bases). V lost 6 bases to trimming and J lost 2 bases, with 16 bases between them. The CDR3 is 15 residues long. CDR1 and CDR2 from the germline V gene are LGHNT and FRNRAP. The CDR3 DNA reads TGTGCTAGTGGGCTTGGACAGAGTAGACAAGAGACCCAGTACTTC. Residues: CASGLGQSRQETQYF.

V usage is TRBV30 and J usage is TRBJ2-3; D unresolved. CDR1 and CDR2 (germline): GTSNPN, SVGIG (reference sequence). V dropped 2 bases and J dropped 2 bases, with 5 bases sitting between them. The CDR3 has 12 amino acids. The DNA of the CDR3 is TGTGCCTGGAGTACGGTCACAGATACGCAGTATTTT. This encodes CAWSTVTDTQYF.

The chain links TRBV3-1 to TRBJ2-7; D is ambiguous. This CDR3 is built from 13 residues. V was trimmed by 5 bases and J by 2 bases, leaving 10 bases between them. Germline lookup yields CDR1 LGHDT and CDR2 YNNKEL (reference sequence). In DNA, the CDR3 is TGTGCCAGCAGCTCCCGGGCCACCTACGAGCAGTACTTC. Amino acid sequence: CASSSRATYEQYF.

This clonotype was found a few times. This chain uses TRBV20-1 with TRBJ2-5; D call uncertain. The J call is uncertain, as TRBJ2-1 better fits the DNA end. The length of the CDR3 is 15 residues. Germline V CDR1 and CDR2: DFQATT, SNEGSKA (reference sequence). This CDR3 reads CSAHSSFGTYNEQFF. The CDR3 DNA reads as TGCAGTGCTCATTCTAGTTTTGGGACCTACAATGAGCAGTTCTTC.